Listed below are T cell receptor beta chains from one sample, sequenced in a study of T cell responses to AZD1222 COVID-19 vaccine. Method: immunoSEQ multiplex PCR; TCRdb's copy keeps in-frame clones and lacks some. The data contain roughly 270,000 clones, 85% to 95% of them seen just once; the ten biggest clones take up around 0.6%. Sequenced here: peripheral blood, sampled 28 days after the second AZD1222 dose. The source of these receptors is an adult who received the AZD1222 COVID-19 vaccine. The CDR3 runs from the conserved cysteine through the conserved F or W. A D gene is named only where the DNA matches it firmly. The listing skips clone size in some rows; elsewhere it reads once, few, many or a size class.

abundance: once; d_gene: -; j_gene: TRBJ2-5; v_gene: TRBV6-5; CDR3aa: CASSRGYLAQYF; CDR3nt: TGTGCCAGCAGTAGAGGATATTTGGCCCAGTACTTC
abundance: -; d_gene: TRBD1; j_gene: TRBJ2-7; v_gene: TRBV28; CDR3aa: CASCGGTGGIGYF; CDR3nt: TGTGCCAGCTGTGGCGGGACAGGCGGGATTGGGTACTTC
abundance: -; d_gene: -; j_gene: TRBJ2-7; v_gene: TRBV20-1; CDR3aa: CSCTAEEQYF; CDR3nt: TGCAGTTGCACAGCGGAGGAGCAGTACTTC
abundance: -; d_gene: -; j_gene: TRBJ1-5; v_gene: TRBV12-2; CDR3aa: CASRSGQGAKPQHF; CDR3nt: TGTGCAAGTCGCTCGGGACAGGGGGCAAAGCCTCAGCATTTT
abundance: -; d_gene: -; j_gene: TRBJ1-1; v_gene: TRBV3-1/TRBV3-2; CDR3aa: CASSPGGARGTEAFF; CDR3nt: TGTGCCAGCAGCCCCGGGGGCGCTAGGGGGACTGAAGCTTTCTTT
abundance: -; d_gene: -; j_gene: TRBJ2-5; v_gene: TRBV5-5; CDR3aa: CASSLAETQYF; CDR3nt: TGTGCCAGCAGCTTAGCGGAGACCCAGTACTTC
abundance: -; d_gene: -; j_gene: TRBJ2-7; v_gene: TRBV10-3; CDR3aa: CATTRQSSYEQYF; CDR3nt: TGTGCCACCACTAGACAGAGCTCCTACGAGCAGTACTTC
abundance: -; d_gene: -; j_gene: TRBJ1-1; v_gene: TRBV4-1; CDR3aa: CASSQDQGRAGTEAFF; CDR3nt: TGCGCCAGCAGCCAAGATCAGGGCAGGGCGGGAACTGAAGCTTTCTTT
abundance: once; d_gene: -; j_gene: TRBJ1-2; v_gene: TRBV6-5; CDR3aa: CASSPRGPVRGGYTF; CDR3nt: TGTGCCAGCAGCCCCCGGGGACCCGTTAGGGGCGGCTACACCTTC
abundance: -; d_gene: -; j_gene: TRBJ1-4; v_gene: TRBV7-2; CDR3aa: CASSVLTGMTNEKLFF; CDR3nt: TGTGCCAGCAGCGTACTTACGGGGATGACTAATGAAAAACTGTTTTTT
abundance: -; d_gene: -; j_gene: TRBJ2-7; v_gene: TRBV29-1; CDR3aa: CSVDEQGSEQYF; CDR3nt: TGCAGCGTTGACGAACAGGGATCCGAGCAGTACTTC
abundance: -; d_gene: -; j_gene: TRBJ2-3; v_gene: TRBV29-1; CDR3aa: CSVPDTQYF; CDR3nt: TGCAGCGTACCAGATACGCAGTATTTT
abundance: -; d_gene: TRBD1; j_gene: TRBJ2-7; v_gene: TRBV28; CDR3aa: CASRSPGQSSYEQYF; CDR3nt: TGTGCCAGCAGGTCGCCGGGACAGTCCTCCTACGAGCAGTACTTC
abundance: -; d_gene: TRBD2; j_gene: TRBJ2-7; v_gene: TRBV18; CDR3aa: CASSLGAGEVEQYF; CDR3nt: TGTGCCAGCTCCCTAGGCGCGGGGGAGGTCGAGCAGTACTTC
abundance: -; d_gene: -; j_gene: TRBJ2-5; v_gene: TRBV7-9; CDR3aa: CASSLVGAGETQYF; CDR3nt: TGTGCCAGCAGCTTAGTGGGGGCTGGGGAGACCCAGTACTTC
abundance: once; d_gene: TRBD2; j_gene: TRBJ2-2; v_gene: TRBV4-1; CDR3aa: CASSPLAGVGTGELFF; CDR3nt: TGCGCCAGCAGCCCCCTGGCGGGAGTTGGAACCGGGGAGCTGTTTTTT
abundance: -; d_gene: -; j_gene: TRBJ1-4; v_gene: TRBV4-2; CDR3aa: CASSPGGPAKNEKLFF; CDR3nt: TGTGCCAGCAGCCCGGGCGGGCCAGCTAAAAATGAAAAACTGTTTTTT
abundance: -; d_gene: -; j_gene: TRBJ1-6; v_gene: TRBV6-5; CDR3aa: CASRGQSSYNSPLHF; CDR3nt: TGTGCCAGCAGGGGTCAGAGCTCCTATAATTCACCCCTCCACTTT
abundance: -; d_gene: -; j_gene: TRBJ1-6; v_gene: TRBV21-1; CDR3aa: CASSSRGLRRDSPLHF; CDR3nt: TGTGCCAGCAGCTCTCGGGGACTCCGACGCGATTCACCCCTCCACTTT
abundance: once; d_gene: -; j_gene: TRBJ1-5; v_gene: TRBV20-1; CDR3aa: CSASAGGGSNQPQHF; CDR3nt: TGCAGTGCTAGTGCGGGGGGAGGTAGCAATCAGCCCCAGCATTTT
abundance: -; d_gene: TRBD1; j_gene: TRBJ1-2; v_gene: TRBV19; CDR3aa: CASSWDRVGGYTF; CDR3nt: TGTGCCAGTAGTTGGGACAGGGTCGGCGGCTACACCTTC
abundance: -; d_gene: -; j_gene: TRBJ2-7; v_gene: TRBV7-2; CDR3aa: CASSFRQGPREQYF; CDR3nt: TGTGCCAGCAGCTTCCGGCAGGGGCCGCGCGAGCAGTACTTC
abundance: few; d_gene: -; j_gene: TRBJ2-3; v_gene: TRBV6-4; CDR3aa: CASGAGHTDTQYF; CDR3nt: TGTGCCAGCGGAGCGGGTCACACAGATACGCAGTATTTT
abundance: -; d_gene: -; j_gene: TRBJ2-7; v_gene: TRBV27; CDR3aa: CASSFRAGTLFYEQYF; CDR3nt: TGTGCCAGCAGTTTCCGGGCCGGGACTTTGTTCTACGAGCAGTACTTC
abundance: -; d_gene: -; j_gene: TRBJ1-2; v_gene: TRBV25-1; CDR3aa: CASRGSNYGYTF; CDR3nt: TGTGCCAGCAGGGGATCTAACTATGGCTACACCTTC
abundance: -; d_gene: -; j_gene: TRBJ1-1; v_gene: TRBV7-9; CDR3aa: CASSLEFAVPMNTEAFF; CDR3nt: TGTGCCAGCAGCTTAGAGTTCGCGGTGCCCATGAACACTGAAGCTTTCTTT
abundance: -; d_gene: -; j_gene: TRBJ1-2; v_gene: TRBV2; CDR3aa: CASSESWGAKGYTF; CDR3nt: TGTGCCAGCAGTGAATCGTGGGGGGCGAAAGGCTACACCTTC
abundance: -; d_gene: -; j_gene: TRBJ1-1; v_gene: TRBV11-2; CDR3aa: CASSLVRKTEAFF; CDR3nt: TGTGCCAGCAGCTTAGTCCGTAAGACTGAAGCTTTCTTT
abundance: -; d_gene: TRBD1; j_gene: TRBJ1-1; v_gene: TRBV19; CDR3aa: CASLGQGWVEAFF; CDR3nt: TGTGCCAGCCTGGGACAGGGATGGGTTGAAGCTTTCTTT
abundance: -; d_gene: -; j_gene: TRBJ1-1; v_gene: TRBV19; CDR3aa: CASSLGVNTEAFF; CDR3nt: TGTGCCAGTAGTCTTGGCGTTAACACTGAAGCTTTCTTT
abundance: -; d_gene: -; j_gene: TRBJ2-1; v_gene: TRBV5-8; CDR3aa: CASSLGTRGKNEQFF; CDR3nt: TGTGCCAGCAGCTTGGGGACGAGGGGTAAAAATGAGCAGTTCTTC
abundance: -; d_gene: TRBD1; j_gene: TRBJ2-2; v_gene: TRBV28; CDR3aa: CASSLLPRGTGELFF; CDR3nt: TGTGCCAGCAGTTTACTACCCAGGGGGACCGGGGAGCTGTTTTTT
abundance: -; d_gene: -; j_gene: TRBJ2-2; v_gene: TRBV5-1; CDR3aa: CASSLGIINTGELFF; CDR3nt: TGCGCCAGCAGCTTGGGGATCATCAACACCGGGGAGCTGTTTTTT
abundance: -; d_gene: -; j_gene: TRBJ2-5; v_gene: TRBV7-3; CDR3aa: CASSLRGVGTGETQYF; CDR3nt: TGTGCCAGCAGCTTAAGAGGTGTAGGGACGGGGGAGACCCAGTACTTC
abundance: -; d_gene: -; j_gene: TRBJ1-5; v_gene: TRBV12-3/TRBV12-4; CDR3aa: CASRQSGDQPQHF; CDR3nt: TGTGCCAGCCGGCAGAGCGGGGATCAGCCCCAGCATTTT
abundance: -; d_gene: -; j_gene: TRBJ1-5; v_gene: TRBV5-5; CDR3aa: CASSLEAPGTRGVNQPQHF; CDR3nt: TGTGCCAGCAGCTTGGAGGCTCCAGGGACTCGCGGGGTCAATCAGCCCCAGCATTTT
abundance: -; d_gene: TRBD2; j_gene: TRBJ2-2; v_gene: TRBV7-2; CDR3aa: CASSRTSGANTGELFF; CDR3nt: TGTGCCAGCAGCCGGACTAGCGGGGCGAACACCGGGGAGCTGTTTTTT
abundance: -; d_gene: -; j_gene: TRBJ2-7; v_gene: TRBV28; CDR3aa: CASSLGDGSYEQYF; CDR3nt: TGTGCCAGCAGTTTAGGGGACGGATCCTACGAGCAGTACTTC
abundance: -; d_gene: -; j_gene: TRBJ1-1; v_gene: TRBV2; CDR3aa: CASSEMNTEAFF; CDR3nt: TGTGCCAGCAGTGAGATGAACACTGAAGCTTTCTTT
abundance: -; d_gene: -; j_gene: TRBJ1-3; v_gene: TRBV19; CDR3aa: CASSPWDGSSGNTIYF; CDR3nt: TGTGCCAGTAGTCCCTGGGACGGGAGCTCTGGAAACACCATATATTTT
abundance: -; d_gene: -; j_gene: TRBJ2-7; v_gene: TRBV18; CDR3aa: CASSPFGTGTYEQYF; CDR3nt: TGTGCCAGCTCACCGTTCGGGACTGGCACCTACGAGCAGTACTTC
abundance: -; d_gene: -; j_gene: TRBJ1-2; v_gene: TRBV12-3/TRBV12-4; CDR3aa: CASGRRGMGYTF; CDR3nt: TGTGCCAGCGGTAGGCGGGGTATGGGCTACACCTTC
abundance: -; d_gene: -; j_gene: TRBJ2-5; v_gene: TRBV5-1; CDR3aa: CASSSYLGGALQETQYF; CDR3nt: TGCGCCAGCAGTTCATACCTCGGCGGGGCTTTACAAGAGACCCAGTACTTC
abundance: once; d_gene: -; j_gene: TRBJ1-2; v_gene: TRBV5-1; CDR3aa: CASTEQGNYGYTF; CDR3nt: TGCGCCAGCACCGAACAGGGTAACTATGGCTACACCTTC
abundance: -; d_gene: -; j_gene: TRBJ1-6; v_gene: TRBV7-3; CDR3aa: CASRRDSGSPLHF; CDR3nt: TGTGCCAGCCGCCGAGATAGTGGATCACCCCTCCACTTT
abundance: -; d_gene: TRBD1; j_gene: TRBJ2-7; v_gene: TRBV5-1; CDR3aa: CASSLTGQAPQEQYF; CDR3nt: TGCGCCAGCAGCTTGACGGGACAGGCCCCGCAGGAGCAGTACTTC
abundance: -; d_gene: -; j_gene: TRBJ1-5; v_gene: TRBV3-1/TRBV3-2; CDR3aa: CASSQDWRGQGNQPQHF; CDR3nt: TGTGCCAGCAGCCAAGACTGGAGGGGCCAAGGCAATCAGCCCCAGCATTTT
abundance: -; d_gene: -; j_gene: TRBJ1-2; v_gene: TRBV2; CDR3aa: CASSAGAGYYGYTF; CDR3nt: TGTGCCAGCAGTGCGGGCGCCGGATACTATGGCTACACCTTC
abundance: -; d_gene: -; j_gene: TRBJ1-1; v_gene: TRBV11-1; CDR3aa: CASSLGLDEAFF; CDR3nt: TGTGCCAGCAGCTTAGGGTTAGATGAAGCTTTCTTT
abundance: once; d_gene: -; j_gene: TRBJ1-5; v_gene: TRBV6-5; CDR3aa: CASRPREVGNQPQHF; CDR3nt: TGTGCCAGCAGACCTCGAGAGGTAGGCAATCAGCCCCAGCATTTT
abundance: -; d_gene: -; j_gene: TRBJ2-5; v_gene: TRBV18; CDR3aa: CASSPPYRAAEGTQYF; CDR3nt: TGTGCCAGCTCACCACCTTACAGGGCCGCCGAAGGGACCCAGTACTTC